The clone carrying this T cell receptor beta chain was observed a single time. Per the study methods: Using reference gene primer amplification, nucleated cell counts were estimated. The table came from immunoSEQ multiplex PCR; TCRdb's copy has only in-frame clones and leaves some out. V, J and clone size are those of that table, while D and trimming were read from the DNA. Among fewer than 200,000 clones listed, more than 80% were seen once. The CDR3 sequence is 17 residues long. The germline CDR1 and CDR2 sequences are SGHTA and FQGNSA. V trimming: 1 base; J trimming: 2 bases; junction bases outside the gene matches: 6. The data were taken from a study of blood T cell repertoires in COVID-19. Study summary: In each case, the material was cDNA or gDNA derived from T cells, B-cell-depleted T cells, or PBMCs.

All enrollees were roughly 18 to 90 years old and from 25 or so US areas. Recovery among Cohort 3 donors was established by two negative PCRs, clearance, or symptom resolution. The rearrangement joins TRBV7-2 to TRBJ2-3, with TRBD2 matching 10 bases. The sequenced material came from PBMCs or T cells enriched from blood (not recorded which). The receptor's source is a man aged 50-60 years who had recovered from COVID-19. The CDR3 DNA sequence: TGTGCCAGCAGCTTAGAACAGAGCGGGGGGGCCACAGATACGCAGTATTTT. Translation gives CASSLEQSGGATDTQYF.